The next 27 T cell receptor beta chains were all read from a single sample in a study of T cell changes during pregnancy in multiple sclerosis (dated by TCRdb to the late 2010s). The method behind the library was the immunoSEQ multiplex PCR assay. Entries here come from immuneACCESS through TCRdb and include only in-frame sequences with V and J called. Some clones fail to appear in such tables; in the studies checked, an unresolved V gene covers under half of the shortfall, and the cause of the remainder is unknown. The sample table shows approximately 70,000 clones, and around 90% are seen once. The biggest ten clones account for less than 2% of the sample. The sample consisted of peripheral blood, taken in the second trimester of pregnancy. Receptor source: a female donor with multiple sclerosis, enrolled in a pregnancy study.

V and J are TRBV7-2 and TRBJ2-5; 15 bases are shared with TRBD2. The germline V gene encodes CDR1 SGHTA and CDR2 FQGNSA. The V segment lost 1 base and the J segment 5 bases; nucleotides outside the gene matches: 5. The CDR3 is 17 residues long. The CDR3 DNA follows: TGTGCCAGCAGCTTAGTCCCTGGACTAGCGGGGGGGGAGACCCAGTACTTC. Its translation is CASSLVPGLAGGETQYF.

The J gene is TRBJ2-3, the V gene TRBV19; 7 bases map to TRBD1. CDR1 LNHDA and CDR2 SQIVND come from the germline V gene (reference sequence). The trim removed 3 bases at V and 2 bases at J, leaving 5 bases unmatched. CDR3 length: 15 amino acids. CDR3 nucleotide sequence: TGTGCCAGTAGTATCTTAGGGACAGCCACAGATACGCAGTATTTT. Its protein product is CASSILGTATDTQYF.

The CDR3 protein is CASSPRGSGSSYNEQFF. As DNA, the CDR3 is TGTGCCAGCAGCCCAAGGGGGAGCGGGAGCTCCTACAATGAGCAGTTCTTC. The rearrangement uses TRBV11-2 and TRBJ2-1, with 8 bases lining up with TRBD2. Looked up from germline, CDR1 is SGHAT and CDR2 is FQNNGV. CDR3 length: 17 amino acids. The ends lost 5 bases at V and 0 bases at J; junction bases unmatched: 9.

This chain uses TRBV27 with TRBJ2-1; 7 nucleotides line up with TRBD2. With 2 bases clipped from V and 8 bases from J, the junction kept 9 bases outside the gene matches. Germline V gene data show CDR1 as MNHEY and CDR2 as SMNVEV (reference sequence). The CDR3 is 15 amino acids. The CDR3 coding sequence is TGTGCCAGCAGTTTAGGACTAGGCCTTGGGGATGAGCAGTTCTTC. It encodes CASSLGLGLGDEQFF.

The rearrangement links TRBV6-6 to TRBJ2-1; D might be TRBD2 (6 bases). Germline V lookup: CDR1 MNHNY, CDR2 SVGAGI (reference sequence). The CDR3 consists of 15 residues. V lost 2 bases to trimming and J lost 4 bases, with 12 bases between them. This chain's CDR3 is CASSYAGTRYNEQFF. The DNA for the CDR3 is TGTGCCAGCAGTTACGCGGGGACGCGATACAATGAGCAGTTCTTC.

This chain uses TRBV7-9 with TRBJ2-3; a weak D match, TRBD2 (6 bases). V dropped 0 bases and J dropped 1 base, with 11 bases sitting between them. Germline CDR1 SEHNR, CDR2 FQNEAQ (reference sequence). This CDR3 spans 16 amino acids. The CDR3 region is CASSLAMGLGTDTQYF. The CDR3 DNA sequence: TGTGCCAGCAGCTTAGCGATGGGACTCGGCACAGATACGCAGTATTTT.

This chain uses TRBV7-2 with TRBJ2-7, with D possibly TRBD1 on 6 matching bases. CDR3 length: 15 amino acids. Between the trimmed V and J ends, which lost 6 bases and 3 bases, there was a span of 18 bases. Germline V gene data show CDR1 as SGHTA and CDR2 as FQGNSA. CDR3 protein: CASSKQGSPNYEQYF. In DNA form, the CDR3 reads TGTGCCAGCAGTAAACAGGGATCACCAAACTACGAGCAGTACTTC.

V usage is TRBV5-4 and J usage is TRBJ2-5; TRBD1 aligns across 7 bases. The CDR3 runs to 14 residues. The V gene end was trimmed by 0 bases and the J gene end by 5 bases; junction bases not matched to a gene: 4. The germline V gene has CDR1 SGHNT and CDR2 YYREEE (reference sequence). CDR3 protein: CASSLVGGPETQYF. CDR3 bases: TGTGCCAGCAGCTTGGTAGGGGGCCCGGAGACCCAGTACTTC.

Concerning this clone: Other DNA sequences in this sample translate to the same CDR3. The chain links TRBV11-3 to TRBJ1-1, with 10 bases matching TRBD1. CDR1 SGHNT and CDR2 YENEEA come from the germline V gene. The trim removed 5 bases at V and 1 base at J, leaving 4 bases unmatched. This CDR3 is 15 amino acids long. In DNA, the CDR3 is TGTGCCAGCAGCCTTGGACAGGGGGAGAACACTGAAGCTTTCTTT. Protein sequence: CASSLGQGENTEAFF. The whole variable domain, remainder taken from reference TRBV11-3 and TRBJ1-1, is EAGVVQSPRYKIIEKKQPVAFWCNPISGHNTLYWYLQNLGQGPELLIRYENEEAVDDSQLPKDRFSAERLKGVDSTLKIQPAELGDSAVYLCASSLGQGENTEAFFGQGTRLTVV.

The V gene is TRBV7-2, the J gene TRBJ1-5, with D tentatively TRBD1 (5 bases). The germline V gene encodes CDR1 SGHTA and CDR2 FQGNSA. V was shortened by 4 bases and J by 6 bases, with 13 bases between the two germline ends. This CDR3 has 14 residues. CDR3: CASSYSGLSQPQHF. The CDR3 coding sequence is TGTGCCAGCAGCTACTCGGGACTATCTCAGCCCCAGCATTTT.

This clone has just one count. CDR3 protein: CASSLEGGRVGSYNEQFF. The DNA for the CDR3 is TGTGCCAGCAGCTTAGAGGGGGGGAGGGTAGGGTCCTACAATGAGCAGTTCTTC. The rearrangement uses TRBV7-3 and TRBJ2-1; weak D call: TRBD2 (7 bases). This CDR3 has 18 amino acids. CDR1 and CDR2 from the germline V gene are SGHTA and FQGTGA. With 2 bases removed from V and 1 base from J, the gap between germline ends came to 18 bases.

The chain couples TRBV9 to TRBJ2-7; 9 nucleotides agree with TRBD2. V lost 3 bases to trimming and J lost 2 bases; unmatched junction nucleotides: 6. The V gene's germline CDR1 is SGDLS and CDR2 YYNGEE. CDR3 size: 15 residues. The CDR3 region has the DNA TGTGCCAGCAGCGCTTCAGCGGGGGGCCCCTACGAGCAGTACTTC. Amino acids: CASSASAGGPYEQYF.

The chain couples TRBV19 to TRBJ2-7; maybe TRBD2 (6 bases). Trimming took 4 bases from V and 4 from J, leaving 14 bases between them. The CDR3 is 14 residues long. The germline gives CDR1 LNHDA, CDR2 SQIVND (reference sequence). The CDR3 nucleotides are TGTGCCAGTAGTACCCAGGGAGGAAGTTACGAGCAGTACTTC. It is translated as CASSTQGGSYEQYF.

In DNA, the CDR3 is TGTGCCAGCAGCCCACGGATAGCGGAGACCTACGAGCAGTACTTC. As protein: CASSPRIAETYEQYF. The chain is built from TRBV9 and TRBJ2-7; D may be TRBD2 (6 bases). Germline CDR1 is SGDLS and CDR2 is YYNGEE. The CDR3 loop spans 15 amino acids. Between the trimmed V and J ends, which lost 4 bases and 2 bases, there was a span of 16 bases.

This chain uses TRBV13 with TRBJ1-5; 9 nucleotides line up with TRBD1. From germline, CDR1 is PRHDT and CDR2 FYEKMQ (reference sequence). The V gene end was trimmed by 3 bases and the J gene end by 2 bases; junction bases not matched to a gene: 17. This CDR3 region has 20 residues. In DNA form, the CDR3 reads TGTGCCAGCAGCTTCTCCATCCCGGGACAGGGCCGAAGGGGCAATCAGCCCCAGCATTTT. Amino acid sequence: CASSFSIPGQGRRGNQPQHF. The full variable domain, with the rest looked up from reference TRBV13 and TRBJ1-5, is AAGVIQSPRHLIKEKRETATLKCYPIPRHDTVYWYQQGPGQDPQFLISFYEKMQSDKGSIPDRFSAQQFSDYHSELNMSSLELGDSALYFCASSFSIPGQGRRGNQPQHFGDGTRLSIL.

This chain joins TRBV7-8 and TRBJ2-7; 12 nucleotides match TRBD2. The V segment lost 6 bases and the J segment 2 bases; nucleotides outside the gene matches: 5. Germline CDR1 and CDR2: SGHVS and FQNEAQ. This CDR3 comprises 15 residues. Here the CDR3 reads CASRRTSGATYEQYF. The CDR3 DNA reads as TGTGCCAGCAGACGGACTAGCGGGGCTACCTACGAGCAGTACTTC.

The rearrangement links TRBV15 to TRBJ2-7; D gene uncertain. The CDR3 extends over 15 amino acids. Per the germline V gene, CDR1 is LNHNV and CDR2 is YYDKDF (reference sequence). V was clipped by 1 base and J by 2 bases, with 12 bases between them. CDR3: CATSRAETVTYEQYF. The CDR3 DNA follows: TGTGCCACCAGCAGAGCCGAGACTGTTACCTACGAGCAGTACTTC.

The chain combines TRBV27 with TRBJ2-5, with 7 bases fitting TRBD1. The CDR3 is 16 amino acids. Trimming cost V 6 bases and J 2 bases; bases outside gene matches: 12. Germline V gives CDR1 MNHEY, CDR2 SMNVEV (reference sequence). This CDR3 is CASSPAQGEKQETQYF. The CDR3, as DNA: TGTGCCAGCAGCCCTGCGCAGGGGGAGAAACAAGAGACCCAGTACTTC.

The chain joins TRBV28 to TRBJ2-2; D is uncertain. This CDR3 contains 13 residues. The germline V gene encodes CDR1 MDHEN and CDR2 SYDVKM. The V gene lost 4 bases and the J gene lost 9 bases, with 12 bases spanning the gap. CDR3 amino acids: CASSSPTPRELFF. CDR3 nucleotides: TGTGCCAGCAGTTCTCCTACCCCCAGGGAGCTGTTTTTT.

This clone was seen just once. V is TRBV28 and J is TRBJ2-3; TRBD2 matches at 11 bases. The CDR3 sequence is 18 residues long. J lost 4 bases, V lost 3 bases, and 12 bases had no gene match. Germline CDR1 is MDHEN and CDR2 is SYDVKM. CDR3 sequence (DNA): TGTGCCAGCAGTTTCCTGCCGATACTAGCGGGAGTTCCAGATACGCAGTATTTT. Protein: CASSFLPILAGVPDTQYF.

The chain uses TRBV14 and TRBJ2-7; 8 bases are a match to TRBD1. V lost 4 bases to trimming and J lost 7 bases; unmatched junction nucleotides: 6. The germline gives CDR1 SGHDN, CDR2 FVKESK. The CDR3 is made up of 13 amino acids. DNA of the CDR3: TGTGCCAGCAGCCGGACAGGGCTGGGTGAGCAGTACTTC. This encodes CASSRTGLGEQYF.

The chain joins TRBV5-4 to TRBJ1-1, with D hard to call. The CDR3 loop spans 14 amino acids. V was clipped by 3 bases and J by 0 bases, with 9 bases between them. Germline values: CDR1 SGHNT, CDR2 YYREEE (reference sequence). This chain's CDR3 is CASSSPGLNTEAFF. CDR3 nucleotides: TGTGCCAGCAGCTCCCCGGGATTGAACACTGAAGCTTTCTTT.

The CDR3 coding sequence is TGTGCCAGCAGCTTACAACTAGCGGGGACTGACGAGCAGTTCTTC. It specifies CASSLQLAGTDEQFF. The V gene is TRBV7-3, the J gene TRBJ2-1; TRBD2 matches at 10 bases. This CDR3 is built from 15 residues. Germline assignment: CDR1 SGHTA and CDR2 FQGTGA. V shed 2 bases and J 10 bases; nucleotides not matched to a gene: 8. Using reference TRBV7-3 and TRBJ2-1 for the parts outside the CDR3, the full variable domain is GAGVSQTPSNKVTEKGKYVELRCDPISGHTALYWYRQSLGQGPEFLIYFQGTGAADDSGLPNDRFFAVRPEGSVSTLKIQRTERGDSAVYLCASSLQLAGTDEQFFGPGTRLTVL.

V and J are TRBV5-4 and TRBJ1-2; D is unresolved. Germline CDR1 is SGHNT and CDR2 is YYREEE (reference sequence). Between the trimmed V and J ends, which lost 0 bases and 8 bases, there was a span of 5 bases. The CDR3 covers 11 residues. DNA for the CDR3: TGTGCCAGCAGCTTGGAGAGCGGCTACACCTTC. This codes for CASSLESGYTF.

The rearrangement joins TRBV4-3 to TRBJ2-1, with D hard to call. The CDR3 covers 14 residues. Trimming cost V 1 base and J 8 bases, with 12 bases left between them. CDR1 and CDR2 (germline): LGHNA, YSLEER. The CDR3 reads CASSQVSSSDEQFF. Written as DNA, the CDR3 is TGCGCCAGCAGCCAAGTCAGTAGCAGCGATGAGCAGTTCTTC.

V gene TRBV5-4 combines with J gene TRBJ2-1, with 7 positions matching TRBD2. Germline CDR1 is SGHNT and CDR2 is YYREEE (reference sequence). This CDR3 comprises 12 residues. V lost 5 bases to trimming and J lost 10 bases; unmatched junction nucleotides: 6. CDR3: CASRPSSGEQFF. CDR3 DNA: TGTGCCAGCAGGCCGTCTAGCGGAGAGCAGTTCTTC.

The rearrangement uses TRBV2 and TRBJ2-1; possibly TRBD2 for D (5 bases). This CDR3 comprises 14 residues. CDR1 is SNHLY, CDR2 FYNNEI, per germline. V lost 4 bases and J lost 6, with 13 bases in between. CDR3 residues: CASSVARVPNEQFF. CDR3 sequence (DNA): TGTGCCAGCAGTGTAGCGAGAGTTCCCAATGAGCAGTTCTTC.